This TCR beta chain was captured in a study of blood T cell repertoires in COVID-19. Trimming removed 6 bases at V and 0 bases at J, with 9 bases between. This CDR3 has 14 residues. The germline CDR1 and CDR2 sequences are LNHDA and SQIVND (reference sequence). Measured with immunoSEQ multiplex PCR; TCRdb has only the in-frame clones, and not every one. The sample lists fewer than 300,000 clones, 84% occurring once. Material: peripheral blood. The chain joins TRBV19 to TRBJ1-5; D remains unclear. This receptor was identified in a human donor with COVID-19, enrolled during active disease. The donor label of this sample is uncertain. CDR3: CASSPQVSNQPQHF. CDR3 in DNA: TGTGCCAGTAGCCCCCAGGTTAGCAATCAGCCCCAGCATTTT.